Listed here are 16 T cell receptor beta chains from one sample, sequenced in a study of T cells after yellow fever vaccination. Each CDR3 protein gets one entry after TCRdb re-called the 5' RACE reads with MiXCR. This table has roughly 140,000 distinct CDR3 sequences, over 7% appearing once. Here the sequenced sample was CD4+ T cells sorted from PBMCs, taken 5 days after the yellow fever booster vaccination. Every receptor here comes from a man aged 30-40 years who received the YFV17D yellow fever vaccine.

This clonotype has at least ten counts. V usage is TRBV7-9 and J usage is TRBJ2-7, with D perhaps matching TRBD2 (5 bases). CDR3 length: 14 residues. Per germline, CDR1 SEHNR and CDR2 FQNEAQ (reference sequence). With 5 bases removed from V and 6 bases from J, the gap between germline ends came to 17 bases. The CDR3 reads CASSPGGERGEQYF. The CDR3 DNA follows: TGTGCCAGCAGCCCCGGAGGAGAACGTGGCGAGCAGTACTTC.

Many counts were recorded for this clonotype. V is TRBV7-2 and J is TRBJ1-6; D unresolved. CDR1 is SGHTA and CDR2 is FQGNSA in the germline V gene. The CDR3 is 14 residues long. The V and J ends lost 1 base and 4 bases respectively, with 5 bases between them. CDR3 coding DNA: TGTGCCAGCAGCTTAGGCAGTTATAATTCACCCCTCCACTTT. It encodes CASSLGSYNSPLHF.

To note about this clonotype: A single base separates this from a much larger clone, so it may be a read error. This chain links TRBV3-1 with TRBJ2-7; no firm D call. This CDR3 spans 16 amino acids. Trimming removed 1 base from V and 3 bases from J, with 16 bases in between. Germline V gene data show CDR1 as LGHDT and CDR2 as YNNKEL (reference sequence). This CDR3 reads CASSQVWNGPDYEQYF. CDR3 nucleotide sequence: TGTGCCAGCAGCCAAGTCTGGAACGGACCGGACTACGAGCAGTACTTC.

This clonotype showed up many times. V and J are TRBV29-1 and TRBJ1-1; 9 bases agree with TRBD1. The CDR3 spans 13 residues. Germline V lookup: CDR1 SQVTM, CDR2 ANQGSEA. V shed 7 bases, J shed 3 bases, and the junction held 6 bases outside the gene matches. The CDR3 bases are TGCAGCGCCCTGGGACAGGGACACACTGAAGCTTTCTTT. This encodes CSALGQGHTEAFF.

V usage is TRBV3-1 and J usage is TRBJ1-2, with 7 positions matching TRBD1. CDR3 size: 17 residues. V was pared by 10 bases and J by 7 bases, with 24 bases of the junction left unmatched. Per the germline V gene, CDR1 is LGHDT and CDR2 is YNNKEL (reference sequence). The CDR3 reads CATSIESKGGVPPGYTF. The CDR3 nucleotides read TGTGCCACCTCCATTGAATCGAAAGGGGGCGTTCCTCCTGGCTACACCTTC.

This clonotype was seen a few times. The rearrangement uses TRBV7-2 and TRBJ2-7, with 8 bases matching TRBD1. J was trimmed by 4 bases and V by 5 bases; bases with no gene match: 13. Germline values: CDR1 SGHTA, CDR2 FQGNSA. CDR3 size: 16 residues. DNA for the CDR3: TGTGCCAGCAGCAGACCGACAGGGGCGCGTAGGTACGAGCAGTACTTC. Protein: CASSRPTGARRYEQYF.

V usage is TRBV20-1 and J usage is TRBJ2-1; 8 bases fit TRBD1. In germline, CDR1 is DFQATT, CDR2 SNEGSKA (reference sequence). The CDR3 is 13 amino acids. V was pared by 5 bases and J by 4 bases, with 4 bases of the junction left unmatched. The CDR3 here is CSAETGAYNEQFF. The CDR3 DNA follows: TGCAGTGCTGAGACAGGGGCGTACAATGAGCAGTTCTTC.

This clonotype was seen repeatedly, ten times or more. The chain has TRBV5-6 and TRBJ2-7; weak D call: TRBD1 (6 bases). Trimming removed 4 bases at V and 3 bases at J, with 20 bases between. The CDR3 is 16 amino acids. Germline V gene sequence: CDR1 SGHDT, CDR2 YYEEEE. For the CDR3, the DNA is TGTGCCAGCAGCCAGCTCACTACAGGGACCCGCTACGAGCAGTACTTC. The encoded protein is CASSQLTTGTRYEQYF.

With regard to this clonotype: This may stem from a read error, because a much larger clone lies one nucleotide away. The chain employs TRBV7-2 and TRBJ2-2, with D perhaps given as TRBD1 or TRBD2 (7 bases each). Between the trimmed V and J ends, which lost 5 bases and 4 bases, there was a span of 17 bases. The CDR3 consists of 16 residues. Germline-derived CDR1 and CDR2 are SGHTA and FQGNSA. The CDR3 nucleotides are TGTGCCAGCAGCCAGCGGCAGGGGGGGAGCACCGGGGAGCTGTTTTTT. Amino acid sequence: CASSQRQGGSTGELFF.

This clonotype has at least ten counts. Here the CDR3 reads CASSERKGLHPPYEQYF. For the CDR3, the DNA is TGTGCCAGCAGCGAAAGAAAGGGACTTCATCCCCCCTACGAGCAGTACTTC. V is TRBV7-9 and J is TRBJ2-7, with D tentatively TRBD2 (6 bases). The CDR3 has 17 residues. V lost 5 bases to trimming and J lost 2 bases, with 22 bases between them. Germline V CDR1 and CDR2: SEHNR, FQNEAQ (reference sequence).

This clonotype came up many times. CDR3 loop: CASSYPYYSTGMYEQYF. CDR3 in DNA: TGTGCCAGCAGTTACCCATACTATTCGACCGGGATGTACGAGCAGTACTTC. V usage is TRBV6-2 or TRBV6-3 and J usage is TRBJ2-7; the D gene is possibly TRBD2 (5 bases). The CDR3 length is 17 residues. The V gene lost 2 bases and the J gene lost 4 bases, with 21 bases spanning the gap. Germline assignment: CDR1 MNHEY and CDR2 SVGEGT.

This clonotype occurred many times. The chain links TRBV3-1 to TRBJ2-7; 8 bases are a match to TRBD1. Per germline, CDR1 LGHDT and CDR2 YNNKEL (reference sequence). CDR3 length: 14 residues. V shed 7 bases and J 1 base; nucleotides not matched to a gene: 6. The CDR3, as DNA: TGTGCCAGCAATGCCCGGGACAGGTCCTACGAGCAGTACTTC. Translating gives CASNARDRSYEQYF.

This clonotype showed up many times. The chain has TRBV25-1 and TRBJ1-6; no firm D call. Trimming stripped 2 bases from V and 9 bases from J, with 8 bases between. Germline values: CDR1 MGHDK, CDR2 SYGVNS. The CDR3 loop spans 13 amino acids. The chain's CDR3 is CASSEMLGSPLHF. Here the CDR3 DNA reads TGTGCCAGCAGTGAAATGTTGGGTTCACCCCTCCACTTT.

Note on this clonotype: A much larger clone lies one base from this, so it may be a read error. This chain links TRBV15 with TRBJ2-7, with D perhaps TRBD1 (6 bases). The germline V gene encodes CDR1 LNHNV and CDR2 YYDKDF (reference sequence). The CDR3 is made up of 13 amino acids. CDR3 amino acids: CATCSEQGNEQYF. Here the CDR3 DNA reads TGTGCCACCTGCAGTGAACAGGGAAACGAGCAGTACTTC. Using reference TRBV15 and TRBJ2-7 for the parts outside the CDR3, the full variable domain is DAMVIQNPRYQVTQFGKPVTLSCSQTLNHNVMYWYQQKSSQAPKLLFHYYDKDFNNEADTPDNFQSRRPNTSFCFLDIRSPGLGDTAMYLCATCSEQGNEQYFGPGTRLTVT.

This clonotype was recorded at least ten times. V and J are TRBV6-5 and TRBJ2-7; 7 nucleotides agree with TRBD2. J was trimmed by 0 bases and V by 0 bases; bases with no gene match: 11. In germline, CDR1 is MNHEY, CDR2 SVGAGI. This CDR3 contains 18 residues. The CDR3 coding sequence is TGTGCCAGCAGTTACTCGAAGCACGTAGCGGGCCTCTCCTACGAGCAGTACTTC. Translated, it gives CASSYSKHVAGLSYEQYF.

This clonotype has at least ten counts. This chain joins TRBV7-2 and TRBJ2-3, with TRBD2 identical over 11 bases. V was pared by 5 bases and J by 5 bases, with 6 bases of the junction left unmatched. The CDR3 has 15 amino acids. Germline values: CDR1 SGHTA, CDR2 FQGNSA. The CDR3 DNA reads as TGTGCCAGCAGCCGTACTAGCGGGAGTGGAGATACGCAGTATTTT. Residues: CASSRTSGSGDTQYF.